This T cell receptor (beta chain) was recovered during a study of cytomegalovirus exposure and HLA in healthy donors. Across the whole study: Early release data held about 92 million unique TCRs from HLA-typed donors.

60 Vbeta and 13 Jbeta primers were used in PCR. The repertoire was sequenced with immunoSEQ multiplex PCR; TCRdb's copy has only in-frame clones and lacks some. The table lists 95,000 to 130,000 clones, around 60% of them singletons. Trimming removed 4 bases from V and 8 bases from J, with 14 bases in between. The CDR3 consists of 13 residues. Germline V gene lookup returns CDR1 MNHEY and CDR2 SVGAGI. This clone has a handful of counts. The chain has TRBV6-5 and TRBJ1-2, with D perhaps matching TRBD1 (5 bases). The sequencing sample was made of PBMCs. This TCR was sampled from a middle-aged woman in good health and CMV-seropositive. In nucleotides, the CDR3 is TGTGCCAGCAGTTTACAGGTCAACGAGGGCTACACCTTC. Translated: CASSLQVNEGYTF.